The 25 T cell receptor beta chains presented below share a single source sample, sequenced in a study of blood T cell repertoires in COVID-19. Sequencing used immunoSEQ multiplex PCR; TCRdb keeps in-frame clones, though not all of them. The sample lists about 34,000 clones, about 90% occurring once. Sequencing was done on a sample of peripheral blood. The source of these receptors is a human donor with active COVID-19. The donor label of this sample is uncertain.

The rearrangement links TRBV10-3 to TRBJ2-3; 8 bases are a match to TRBD2. This CDR3 contains 15 residues. V gave up 10 bases and J gave up 5 bases; unmatched junction bases: 14. Looked up from germline, CDR1 is ENHRY and CDR2 is SYGVKD. CDR3 sequence reads: CATSSRSGVLDTQYF. CDR3 in DNA: TGTGCCACCTCCAGCCGTAGCGGGGTCCTAGATACGCAGTATTTT.

The chain employs TRBV9 and TRBJ1-2; the match to TRBD1 covers 8 bases. The germline V gene has CDR1 SGDLS and CDR2 YYNGEE. V shed 3 bases and J 11 bases; nucleotides not matched to a gene: 3. The CDR3 has 11 residues. CDR3 region: CASSGQGLYTF. The CDR3 DNA reads as TGTGCCAGCAGCGGACAGGGGCTTTACACCTTC.

The sample holds one count of this clone. J is TRBJ1-1 and V is TRBV24-1; 9 bases agree with TRBD1. The V gene end was trimmed by 5 bases and the J gene end by 10 bases; junction bases not matched to a gene: 10. The CDR3 consists of 14 residues. Germline-derived CDR1 and CDR2 are KGHDR and SFDVKD. CDR3 in amino acids: CATSVGTGGHGAFF. The CDR3 nucleotides read TGTGCCACCAGTGTTGGCACAGGGGGCCACGGAGCTTTCTTT.

The genes are TRBV7-8 and TRBJ1-1, with a possible D match to TRBD1 (6 bases). Per the germline V gene, CDR1 is SGHVS and CDR2 is FQNEAQ. The V end lost 2 bases, the J end lost 5 bases, and 12 bases lay between the germline ends. The CDR3 is made up of 14 amino acids. Written as DNA, the CDR3 is TGTGCCAGCAGCTTACTTACCACAGGGACTGAAGCTTTCTTT. Translation: CASSLLTTGTEAFF.

The genes are TRBV7-9 and TRBJ2-7, with 10 bases fitting TRBD1. This CDR3 comprises 17 residues. Germline V gives CDR1 SEHNR, CDR2 FQNEAQ (reference sequence). After removal of 5 bases from V and 7 bases from J, the junction contained 17 bases not matched to a gene. CDR3 nucleotide sequence: TGTGCCAGCAGCCATCGGAGGAAGACAGGGGGCTCAAGGGAGCAGTACTTC. Translation gives CASSHRRKTGGSREQYF.

V usage is TRBV4-2 and J usage is TRBJ2-2, with a possible D match to TRBD1 (6 bases). The V gene lost 4 bases and the J gene lost 1 base, with 7 bases spanning the gap. The V gene's germline CDR1 is LGHNA and CDR2 YNFKEQ. The CDR3 totals 14 residues. The CDR3 loop reads CASSLQGNTGELFF. DNA for the CDR3: TGTGCCAGCAGCCTACAGGGGAACACCGGGGAGCTGTTTTTT.

The chain uses TRBV24-1 and TRBJ2-1, with 10 positions matching TRBD2. J gave up 7 bases and V 4 bases, and 9 bases lay outside the gene matches. CDR3 length equals 16 residues. CDR1 is KGHDR, CDR2 SFDVKD, per germline. The CDR3 protein is CATSDPRLAGENEQFF. CDR3 nucleotides: TGTGCCACCAGTGACCCGAGACTAGCGGGCGAGAATGAGCAGTTCTTC.

The chain couples TRBV18 to TRBJ2-3, with TRBD1 matching over 8 bases. V was pared by 4 bases and J by 0 bases, with 3 bases of the junction left unmatched. The CDR3 totals 15 residues. Germline CDR1 is KGHSH and CDR2 is LQKENI. CDR3 nucleotides: TGTGCCAGCTCACTCCAGGGGGCTAGCACAGATACGCAGTATTTT. This codes for CASSLQGASTDTQYF.

This chain connects TRBV6-5 to TRBJ1-2, with 10 nucleotides matching TRBD1. This CDR3 has 15 amino acids. Germline values: CDR1 MNHEY, CDR2 SVGAGI. J was trimmed by 6 bases and V by 4 bases; bases with no gene match: 8. The CDR3 DNA sequence: TGTGCCAGCAGTTCCGCCGGGACAGGGGAGAATGGCTACACCTTC. This codes for CASSSAGTGENGYTF.

V and J are TRBV12-3 or TRBV12-4 and TRBJ2-5, with 8 bases fitting TRBD2. The CDR3 is made up of 13 amino acids. Trimming removed 6 bases from V and 5 bases from J; junction bases left unmatched: 5. The DNA of the CDR3 is TGTGCCAGCAGGCCTAGCGGGTTTGAGACCCAGTACTTC. It is translated as CASRPSGFETQYF.

This chain joins TRBV5-5 and TRBJ1-4; 7 bases map to TRBD1. The CDR3 is 15 residues long. Unmatched junction bases numbered 11, after V lost 4 bases and J lost 8 bases. Germline V gene sequence: CDR1 SGHKS, CDR2 YYEKEE (reference sequence). The CDR3 DNA reads TGTGCCAGCAGCACCAGGGGGGACGTTTTCGAAAAACTGTTTTTT. Protein sequence: CASSTRGDVFEKLFF.

This clone has just one count. V usage is TRBV3-1 (or the pseudogene TRBV3-2) and J usage is TRBJ1-3; a possible D gene is TRBD1 (5 bases). V was pared by 8 bases and J by 3 bases, with 14 bases between. CDR3 length: 14 residues. Germline CDR1 LGHDT, CDR2 YNNKEL (reference sequence). CDR3 DNA sequence: TGTGCCAGCCGCTTGGGGCGGCATGGAAACACCATATATTTT. It is translated as CASRLGRHGNTIYF.

The chain employs TRBV19 and TRBJ1-1; 9 bases agree with TRBD1. CDR3 length: 14 amino acids. The junction had 0 bases not matched to a gene; V was cut back by 3 bases and J by 1 base. Germline CDR1 reads LNHDA; CDR2 reads SQIVND (reference sequence). The CDR3 nucleotides are TGTGCCAGTAGTATGGGACAGGGGAACACTGAAGCTTTCTTT. It translates to CASSMGQGNTEAFF. Variable domain in full (rest from reference TRBV19 and TRBJ1-1): DGGITQSPKYLFRKEGQNVTLSCEQNLNHDAMYWYRQDPGQGLRLIYYSQIVNDFQKGDIAEGYSVSREKKESFPLTVTSAQKNPTAFYLCASSMGQGNTEAFFGQGTRLTVV.

This clone was detected a few times. The V and J genes are TRBV12-3 or TRBV12-4 and TRBJ2-1; D remains unclear. The CDR3 runs 11 residues. Trimming removed 6 bases from V and 5 bases from J, with 5 bases in between. CDR3: CASSSDNEQFF. CDR3 bases: TGTGCCAGCAGCTCGGACAATGAGCAGTTCTTC.

The V call is TRBV10-3, the J call TRBJ2-1; 10 nucleotides agree with TRBD2. This CDR3 spans 15 amino acids. Germline V gene lookup returns CDR1 ENHRY and CDR2 SYGVKD. V shed 6 bases, J shed 5 bases, and the junction held 7 bases outside the gene matches. DNA for the CDR3: TGTGCCATCAGCCCGGCTAGCGGGGGCCACAATGAGCAGTTCTTC. It specifies CAISPASGGHNEQFF.

The chain has TRBV24-1 and TRBJ2-1; D ambiguous. This CDR3 is built from 13 residues. V was trimmed by 1 base and J by 8 bases, leaving 8 bases between them. Germline CDR1 is KGHDR and CDR2 is SFDVKD. DNA for the CDR3: TGTGCCACCAGTGATTTTGGGCTGGATGAGCAGTTCTTC. Its protein product is CATSDFGLDEQFF.

This chain connects TRBV7-6 to TRBJ2-2, with 7 bases matching TRBD1. This CDR3 comprises 15 residues. J lost 4 bases, V lost 2 bases, and 4 bases had no gene match. Germline loops: CDR1 SGHVS, CDR2 FNYEAQ. The DNA of the CDR3 is TGTGCCAGCAGCTTACGACAGGGTCTCACCGGGGAGCTGTTTTTT. Translating gives CASSLRQGLTGELFF.

CDR3 in amino acids: CASSELAGADTQYF. CDR3 DNA: TGTGCCAGCAGTGAACTAGCGGGGGCAGATACGCAGTATTTT. The rearrangement joins TRBV6-4 to TRBJ2-3; 11 positions match TRBD2. Trimming removed 3 bases from V and 4 bases from J; junction bases left unmatched: 0. Germline CDR1 MRHNA, CDR2 SNTAGT. The CDR3 consists of 14 residues.

V gene TRBV5-4 combines with J gene TRBJ2-1; 8 bases line up with TRBD2. The ends lost 1 base at V and 8 bases at J; junction bases unmatched: 14. Germline V CDR1 and CDR2: SGHNT, YYREEE (reference sequence). The CDR3 spans 17 residues. The CDR3 protein is CASSLYVPGGPFYEQFF. The CDR3 region has the DNA TGTGCCAGCAGCTTGTATGTTCCGGGGGGGCCCTTTTATGAGCAGTTCTTC.

CDR3 DNA sequence: TGTGCCATCAGTGAGGGACAGGGAAACACTGAAGCTTTCTTT. Translated, it gives CAISEGQGNTEAFF. The chain has TRBV10-3 and TRBJ1-1, with TRBD1 identical over 8 bases. CDR1 ENHRY and CDR2 SYGVKD come from the germline V gene. The V gene end was trimmed by 2 bases and the J gene end by 2 bases; junction bases not matched to a gene: 1. CDR3 length equals 14 residues.

The chain joins TRBV6-6 to TRBJ1-6, with 9 bases matching TRBD1. Trimming took 6 bases from V and 12 from J; bases not matched to a gene: 3. The CDR3 totals 12 residues. Germline lookup yields CDR1 MNHNY and CDR2 SVGAGI (reference sequence). The CDR3 here is CASRPGQGPLHF. CDR3 in DNA: TGTGCCAGCAGACCGGGACAGGGACCCCTCCACTTT.

J is TRBJ2-4 and V is TRBV7-3, with 7 bases identical to TRBD1. V lost 2 bases, J lost 8 bases, and 3 bases stayed unmatched. CDR1 is SGHTA and CDR2 is FQGTGA in the germline V gene. The CDR3 consists of 13 residues. DNA for the CDR3: TGTGCCAGCAGCTTACAGGGGGAAGACATTCAGTACTTC. Protein sequence: CASSLQGEDIQYF. The full variable domain, its missing parts supplied by reference TRBV7-3 and TRBJ2-4, is GAGVSQTPSNKVTEKGKYVELRCDPISGHTALYWYRQSLGQGPEFLIYFQGTGAADDSGLPNDRFFAVRPEGSVSTLKIQRTERGDSAVYLCASSLQGEDIQYFGAGTRLSVL.

The chain employs TRBV24-1 and TRBJ2-5, with a possible D match to TRBD2 (6 bases). This CDR3 is built from 16 residues. Trimming left V 2 bases short and J 2 bases short, with 14 bases between. Germline lookup yields CDR1 KGHDR and CDR2 SFDVKD. CDR3 sequence reads: CATSDSSSGTQETQYF. CDR3 in DNA: TGTGCCACCAGTGATTCTTCATCTGGGACTCAAGAGACCCAGTACTTC.

This chain's CDR3 is CASSLSGVWTEKLFF. In DNA, the CDR3 is TGTGCCAGCTCACTGTCCGGGGTCTGGACTGAAAAACTGTTTTTT. J is TRBJ1-4 and V is TRBV18; no clear D gene. The CDR3 totals 15 residues. The ends were cut back, 4 bases at V and 7 bases at J, with 16 bases in the middle. Germline V lookup: CDR1 KGHSH, CDR2 LQKENI. The full variable domain, with the rest looked up from reference TRBV18 and TRBJ1-4, is NAGVMQNPRHLVRRRGQEARLRCSPMKGHSHVYWYRQLPEEGLKFMVYLQKENIIDESGMPKERFSAEFPKEGPSILRIQQVVRGDSAAYFCASSLSGVWTEKLFFGSGTQLSVL.

This chain uses TRBV19 with TRBJ2-1; 9 bases are shared with TRBD1. From germline, CDR1 is LNHDA and CDR2 SQIVND (reference sequence). V shed 6 bases, J shed 6 bases, and the junction held 6 bases outside the gene matches. The CDR3 has 14 amino acids. The chain's CDR3 is CASRDRGWRNEQFF. The CDR3 DNA is TGTGCCAGTAGGGACAGGGGTTGGCGCAATGAGCAGTTCTTC.